The TCR beta chain under discussion was sequenced for a study of CD8 T cells in ankylosing spondylitis. Trimming at V came to 8 bases and at J to 3 bases, leaving 6 bases not matched to a gene. Germline CDR1 SEHNR, CDR2 FQNEAQ (reference sequence). The CDR3 sequence is 15 residues long. By share, this clonotype counts as medium-sized. Its antigen is unidentified. TCRdb itself ran the 5' RACE reads through MiXCR, one entry per CDR3 protein. There are hundreds of thousands of distinct CDR3 sequences in the sample; 30% to 35% occur only once, and 4% to 5% lies in the top ten. General study findings and limits: In ankylosing spondylitis patients, matched synovial fluid reportedly showed significant enrichment of disease-linked clones.

V is TRBV7-9 and J is TRBJ2-6; 8 nucleotides line up with TRBD2. The sample consisted of blood, either unsorted or a sorted T cell fraction (not recorded which). The TCR comes from a male donor with ankylosing spondylitis or in good health (not recorded which). The CDR3 DNA reads TGTGCCAGCTGGGGACTAGGGCATGGGGCCAACGTCCTGACTTTC. It is translated as CASWGLGHGANVLTF.